These 25 T cell receptor beta chains share one sample of origin, sequenced in a study of blood T cell repertoires in COVID-19. Data came from immunoSEQ multiplex PCR; TCRdb stores just in-frame clones and leaves some out. The table has approximately 250,000 clones, roughly 86% seen once; the top ten hold 3.5% to 4.5%. Source material: peripheral blood. Receptor source: a man aged 45 to 65 with acute or convalescent COVID-19.

This sequence joins TRBV1 and TRBJ2-1; TRBD2 reflects the table's D call only, with no check against the DNA. TRBV1 is assigned pseudogene status. CDR3 length: 16 residues. CDR3 amino acids: CTSSQGIGERYNEQFF. CDR3 coding DNA: TGCACCAGCAGCCAAGGCATCGGGGAGCGCTACAATGAGCAGTTCTTC.

V is TRBV27 and J is TRBJ2-5, with D maybe TRBD1 (7 bases). The V gene lost 0 bases and the J gene lost 3 bases, with 11 bases spanning the gap. The CDR3 spans 15 residues. Looked up from germline, CDR1 is MNHEY and CDR2 is SMNVEV (reference sequence). DNA of the CDR3: TGTGCCAGCAGTTTATCGCCCAGGGGGGAAGAGACCCAGTACTTC. Protein: CASSLSPRGEETQYF.

Notes on this clone: Different DNA sequences within this sample yield the same CDR3. The chain combines TRBV7-9 with TRBJ1-1, with D tentatively TRBD1 (6 bases). The CDR3 extends over 14 amino acids. With 4 bases removed from V and 0 bases from J, the gap between germline ends came to 9 bases. Germline lookup yields CDR1 SEHNR and CDR2 FQNEAQ (reference sequence). In nucleotides, the CDR3 is TGTGCCAGCAGCTCGGACAGATTGAACACTGAAGCTTTCTTT. Residues: CASSSDRLNTEAFF.

The chain uses TRBV2 and TRBJ2-4; possibly TRBD2 for D (5 bases). Germline assignment: CDR1 SNHLY and CDR2 FYNNEI. This CDR3 comprises 17 residues. The V end was cut by 3 bases, the J end by 6 bases, with 21 bases between. Here the CDR3 DNA reads TGTGCCAGCAGTGACCGGGGTATCGGGGTTGTACGAAACATTCAGTACTTC. Residues: CASSDRGIGVVRNIQYF.

The chain couples TRBV7-6 to TRBJ2-5; D perhaps matches TRBD2 (5 bases). Germline V CDR1 and CDR2: SGHVS, FNYEAQ. This CDR3 region has 16 residues. V gave up 1 base and J gave up 5 bases, with 17 bases separating them. The CDR3 protein is CASSLELGQPGETQYF. The CDR3 DNA is TGTGCCAGCAGCTTAGAGTTAGGGCAGCCGGGGGAGACCCAGTACTTC.

This clone was recorded once. The chain carries TRBV19 and TRBJ2-7; 7 nucleotides align to TRBD1. V shed 4 bases and J 2 bases; nucleotides not matched to a gene: 5. Germline V gives CDR1 LNHDA, CDR2 SQIVND (reference sequence). This CDR3 spans 14 amino acids. The CDR3 here is CASSTGTATYEQYF. In nucleotides, the CDR3 is TGTGCCAGTAGTACCGGGACAGCCACCTACGAGCAGTACTTC.

This chain connects TRBV3-1 (or the pseudogene TRBV3-2) to TRBJ2-7; 10 positions agree with TRBD1. The V gene end was trimmed by 3 bases and the J gene end by 2 bases; junction bases not matched to a gene: 7. This CDR3 contains 16 residues. The germline V gene encodes CDR1 LGHDT and CDR2 YNNKEL (reference sequence). CDR3 loop: CASSHSLGQGAYEQYF. The CDR3 nucleotides read TGTGCCAGCAGCCATTCTCTAGGACAGGGGGCCTACGAGCAGTACTTC.

V is TRBV7-8 and J is TRBJ2-3, with D maybe TRBD2 (6 bases). The CDR3 is 16 amino acids. The germline gives CDR1 SGHVS, CDR2 FQNEAQ. Trimming pared 1 base from V and 8 bases from J, leaving 19 bases between. CDR3: CASSLEVYAGSRTQYF. DNA of the CDR3: TGTGCCAGCAGCTTAGAGGTCTATGCGGGATCCCGTACGCAGTATTTT.

The chain links TRBV29-1 to TRBJ2-7, with 9 nucleotides matching TRBD1. Germline CDR1 SQVTM, CDR2 ANQGSEA. The ends lost 4 bases at V and 2 bases at J; junction bases unmatched: 0. The CDR3 is 12 amino acids. In DNA form, the CDR3 reads TGCAGCGTTGGACAGGGGGCCTACGAGCAGTACTTC. Protein product: CSVGQGAYEQYF.

The chain couples TRBV10-3 to TRBJ1-2, with D possibly matching TRBD1 (5 bases). V was pared by 1 base and J by 8 bases, with 11 bases between. The CDR3 has 13 residues. Germline assignment: CDR1 ENHRY and CDR2 SYGVKD. The CDR3 DNA follows: TGTGCCATCAGTGAGTGGGGGGTAGGCGGCTACACCTTC. Translated: CAISEWGVGGYTF.

J is TRBJ2-2 and V is TRBV3-1 (or the pseudogene TRBV3-2); tentative D call: TRBD2 (5 bases). The germline V and J ends were trimmed by 8 bases and 3 bases, with 16 bases remaining between them. This CDR3 region has 15 residues. CDR1 is LGHDT and CDR2 is YNNKEL in the germline V gene (reference sequence). The CDR3 reads CASVGTPGYTGELFF. CDR3 nucleotide sequence: TGTGCCAGCGTAGGAACCCCGGGGTACACCGGGGAGCTGTTTTTT.

This clone came up a few times. The chain combines TRBV5-1 with TRBJ2-7; D gene unclear. Trimming cost V 3 bases and J 3 bases, with 22 bases left between them. The CDR3 is made up of 17 amino acids. Germline V lookup: CDR1 SGHRS, CDR2 YFSETQ. The CDR3 spells CASSSDPPDTAGYEQYF. The CDR3 DNA reads TGCGCCAGCAGCTCCGATCCACCAGACACCGCCGGCTACGAGCAGTACTTC.

The gene calls are TRBV9 and TRBJ2-5; no firm D call. The CDR3 extends over 13 amino acids. The V gene's germline CDR1 is SGDLS and CDR2 YYNGEE. Trimming took 0 bases from V and 0 from J, leaving 3 bases between them. CDR3 region: CASSVAYQETQYF. The CDR3 DNA reads as TGTGCCAGCAGCGTAGCGTACCAAGAGACCCAGTACTTC.

J is TRBJ2-5 and V is TRBV5-1; D might be TRBD1 (6 bases). The CDR3 runs to 14 residues. V lost 4 bases and J 4 bases, leaving 14 bases between the germline ends. Germline V gene data show CDR1 as SGHRS and CDR2 as YFSETQ. The CDR3 region has the DNA TGCGCCAGCAGCCCGGGACAACCCTTAGAGACCCAGTACTTC. It encodes CASSPGQPLETQYF. The full variable domain, in which reference TRBV5-1 and TRBJ2-5 provide the parts outside the CDR3, is KAGVTQTPRYLIKTRGQQVTLSCSPISGHRSVSWYQQTPGQGLQFLFEYFSETQRNKGNFPGRFSGRQFSNSRSEMNVSTLELGDSALYLCASSPGQPLETQYFGPGTRLLVL.

The CDR3 DNA is TGCAGCGTTGATACGGGACAGGGGAACTATGGCTACACCTTC. Encoded protein: CSVDTGQGNYGYTF. This sequence joins TRBV29-1 and TRBJ1-2; 10 nucleotides agree with TRBD1. With V trimmed by 3 bases and J by 2 bases, 3 bases remained unmatched. The germline gives CDR1 SQVTM, CDR2 ANQGSEA. The CDR3 covers 14 residues. The whole variable domain, filled in from reference TRBV29-1 and TRBJ1-2, reads SAVISQKPSRDICQRGTSLTIQCQVDSQVTMMFWYRQQPGQSLTLIATANQGSEATYESGFVIDKFPISRPNLTFSTLTVSNMSPEDSSIYLCSVDTGQGNYGYTFGSGTRLTVV.

This chain joins TRBV6-5 and TRBJ1-3; 11 bases are a match to TRBD1. Unmatched junction bases numbered 2, after V lost 6 bases and J lost 7 bases. This CDR3 has 13 amino acids. CDR1 MNHEY and CDR2 SVGAGI come from the germline V gene. CDR3 loop: CASRRTGGNTIYF. As DNA, the CDR3 is TGTGCCAGCAGGCGGACAGGGGGCAACACCATATATTTT.

The J gene is TRBJ1-5, the V gene TRBV27; D is undetermined. There are 14 residues in the CDR3. The germline V and J ends were trimmed by 3 bases and 0 bases, with 6 bases remaining between them. Germline V gene sequence: CDR1 MNHEY, CDR2 SMNVEV (reference sequence). The DNA of the CDR3 is TGTGCCAGCAGTTTTCGTTATAGCAATCAGCCCCAGCATTTT. This sequence encodes CASSFRYSNQPQHF.

The J gene is TRBJ2-1, the V gene TRBV6-5, with TRBD1 identical over 9 bases. J lost 0 bases, V lost 6 bases, and 3 bases had no gene match. This CDR3 is built from 15 residues. The germline CDR1 and CDR2 sequences are MNHEY and SVGAGI. The CDR3 DNA follows: TGTGCCAGCAGGGGACAGGGAGCCTCCTACAATGAGCAGTTCTTC. Its protein product is CASRGQGASYNEQFF.

The gene calls are TRBV28 and TRBJ2-5; the match to TRBD2 covers 7 bases. Trimming cost V 7 bases and J 5 bases; bases outside gene matches: 13. This CDR3 contains 15 residues. Germline-derived CDR1 and CDR2 are MDHEN and SYDVKM. CDR3 bases: TGTGCCAGCATGAGGACGGCGGGAGTAACCGAGACCCAGTACTTC. It codes for CASMRTAGVTETQYF.

This clone was picked up a small number of times. The gene calls are TRBV4-2 and TRBJ1-5, with 7 nucleotides matching TRBD1. From germline, CDR1 is LGHNA and CDR2 YNFKEQ. The CDR3 length is 14 residues. J gave up 1 base and V 3 bases, and 0 bases lay outside the gene matches. The CDR3 nucleotides are TGTGCCAGCAGCCAGACAGGGAGCAATCAGCCCCAGCATTTT. Its protein product is CASSQTGSNQPQHF.

This clone has at least ten counts. This chain links TRBV5-1 with TRBJ2-2, with D unresolved. From germline, CDR1 is SGHRS and CDR2 YFSETQ. The length of the CDR3 is 12 residues. The V gene lost 4 bases and the J gene lost 6 bases, with 7 bases spanning the gap. The CDR3 region has the DNA TGCGCCAGCAGCATGAGCGCCGGGGAGCTGTTTTTT. It encodes CASSMSAGELFF.

This clone was observed a handful of times. The same CDR3 is also encoded by other DNA sequences in this sample. The chain couples TRBV18 to TRBJ1-2; D may be TRBD1 (6 bases). V lost 0 bases and J lost 7, with 6 bases in between. Germline V CDR1 and CDR2: KGHSH, LQKENI. The CDR3 consists of 12 residues. Written as DNA, the CDR3 is TGTGCCAGCTCACCACCGGGGGCTGGCTACACCTTC. Its translation is CASSPPGAGYTF.

V is TRBV2 and J is TRBJ2-7, with a tentative D call TRBD1 (6 bases). The germline V gene has CDR1 SNHLY and CDR2 FYNNEI. V lost 6 bases and J lost 4, with 10 bases in between. The CDR3 is made up of 12 amino acids. Here the CDR3 DNA reads TGTGCCAGCAGGGTAACAGGGTACGAGCAGTACTTC. It is translated as CASRVTGYEQYF.

The V gene is TRBV28, the J gene TRBJ2-1, with 13 nucleotides matching TRBD2. V shed 7 bases, J shed 8 bases, and the junction held 14 bases outside the gene matches. The germline V gene has CDR1 MDHEN and CDR2 SYDVKM. The CDR3 length is 17 residues. The CDR3 sequence is CASTPPPGTSGEYEQFF. The CDR3 DNA reads TGTGCCAGCACCCCACCCCCTGGGACTAGCGGGGAGTATGAGCAGTTCTTC.

This clone was observed a handful of times. This sequence joins TRBV5-1 and TRBJ1-5; D is ambiguous. Trimming took off 4 bases at V and 4 bases at J, with 12 bases between the two ends. The CDR3 runs 14 residues. Germline V gene data show CDR1 as SGHRS and CDR2 as YFSETQ. CDR3 protein: CASSPGGQNQPQHF. As DNA, the CDR3 is TGCGCCAGCAGCCCCGGAGGGCAGAATCAGCCCCAGCATTTT.